This T cell receptor (beta chain) was recorded in a study of diagnostic markers for celiac disease. Frequency places this clonotype as large. Germline values: CDR1 DFQATT, CDR2 SNEGSKA (reference sequence). This CDR3 has 18 amino acids. TCRdb reanalyzed the reads, giving one entry per CDR3 protein sequence and no DNA. Recorded for this sample: around 450 distinct CDR3 sequences. The sequenced sample was either unsorted cells or a sorted T cell fraction (not recorded which). The gene calls are TRBV20-1 and TRBJ2-3; absent DNA, TCRdb's TRBD2 call cannot be checked. This TCR was recovered from a human donor. CDR3 residues: CSARARTSGRANKDTQYF.